Sequencing of this T cell receptor (beta chain) was carried out in a study of graft-versus-host responses after intestinal transplantation (dated by TCRdb to about 2021). Concerning the study at large: Recipients received multivisceral, liver-intestinal, or isolated intestinal transplants. Every recipient was given anti-thymocyte globulin induction, then maintenance tacrolimus and steroids for about three years. After intestinal transplantation, graft-versus-host and host-versus-graft alloreactive T cell clones in the graft, circulation and bone marrow were tracked using bulk TCR-beta CDR3 sequencing. Alloreactive clones were identified by sequencing pre-transplant mixed lymphocyte reaction products and comparing them with unstimulated pre-transplant donor and recipient T cells. The cohort enrolled about two dozen intestinal transplant recipients, one of whom was a retransplant, and a few patients without pretransplant specimens were excluded. Donor T cell macrochimerism was defined as a peak of at least 4% donor T cells among recipient peripheral blood mononuclear cells. Samples from a few later patients were sequenced in-house on an Illumina MiSeq with MiXCR processing rather than by the commercial service.

Study-wide conclusions, independent of this receptor: Peak levels of circulating GvH clones were associated with declines in HvG clones early after transplant. In patients with donor T cell macrochimerism, the allografts had high GvH to HvG T cell clonal ratios. GvH clones were detected in recipient bone marrow, and some of these GvH clones were observed earlier in ileal mucosa or blood, consistent with an intestinal mucosal origin. The relatively low number and heterogeneity of intestinal transplant patients limited the conclusions.

The time point label for this specimen denotes: cells obtained before transplantation from donor or recipient. CD3+CD4+ and CD3+CD8+ populations were FACS-sorted from unstimulated pre-transplant donor and recipient cells taken from spleen or lymph nodes. As to this clone: Which antigen it targets is not known. It has no much larger one-base neighbor in the sample; base qualities were not kept.

The method behind the library was the immunoSEQ multiplex PCR assay. For most patients, genomic DNA was isolated using the Qiagen DNeasy Blood and Tissue Kit and was shipped frozen to Adaptive Biotechnologies for TCR sequencing. For most patients, genomic DNA was subjected to high-throughput TCR-beta CDR3 sequencing by Adaptive Biotechnologies. The original methods were these. Adaptive's ImmunoSEQ software supplied the TCR sequencing data for about 18 patients, while MiXCR and VDJtools were used to process a few other patients. To correct CD4 versus CD8 sorting errors, any sequence found in both subsets at a frequency ratio below 5:1 was removed. Because the origin of CDR3 nucleotide sequences shared between donor and recipient could not be assigned, those sequences were removed. To count as alloreactive, a clone needed at least 2-fold expansion over unstimulated cells and a minimum CFSE-low frequency of 0.002% (template counts) or 0.001% (read counts). A clone was considered mappable if detected in the sequenced pre-transplant spleen, lymph node, or MLR CFSE-low populations of the donor or recipient. The cumulative frequency of alloreactive clones was calculated as a percentage of all sequences, weighted by copy number. Sourced from immuneACCESS, this table was stored by TCRdb with only in-frame sequences that have V and J called. A share of the clones is absent; for the studies checked, an unresolved V gene accounts for under half, and the remainder has no known explanation. That table is the source of V, J and clone size, and D and trimming were worked out from the DNA. The sample has fewer than 130,000 clones on record, 80% to 95% of them singletons. The ten largest make up roughly 0.5% of the sample.

The CDR3, from cysteine to phenylalanine, totals 14 residues. Of all the DNA, just the CDR3 is kept, 42 bases in frame from base 1. Relative to germline, V is 2 bases shorter and J is 0 bases shorter, with 6 bases between their ends. The germline V gene gives CDR1 as SGDLS and CDR2 as YYNGEE. The clonotype originates from a human donor who received an intestinal transplant. This material consisted of unstimulated CD8+ T cells sorted from spleen or lymph node cells, taken before intestinal transplant. The receptor chain draws on TRBV9 and TRBJ1-3, with the D gene call left open. This receptor carries the CDR3 CASSVVSSGNTIYF. The nucleotide sequence reads as follows: TGTGCCAGCAGCGTGGTCAGCTCTGGAAACACCATATATTTT.